A selection of T cell receptor beta chains follows, all from one sample in a study of blood T cell repertoires in COVID-19. Profiled with immunoSEQ multiplex PCR; TCRdb holds only in-frame clones, not every one. The table includes around 150,000 clones, roughly 80% detected once. Sample: peripheral blood. The receptors were sampled from a man between 65 and 85 years old with acute or convalescent COVID-19. Both conserved end residues are part of each CDR3. Each record gives: clone size, D gene, CDR3 length, V gene, CDR3 protein. The D gene is left open where the match is weak. Expanded clones are given a class, and other clones once, few, many or no size at all.

abundance: .; d_gene: TRBD2; len: 16; v_gene: TRBV7-8; CDR3aa: CASRPRGTSGNNEQFF
abundance: .; d_gene: TRBD1; len: 14; v_gene: TRBV10-3; CDR3aa: CAISEPGQLMGYTF
abundance: .; d_gene: .; len: 16; v_gene: TRBV6-1; CDR3aa: CASSEVGAPLNQPQHF
abundance: .; d_gene: TRBD1; len: 14; v_gene: TRBV10-1; CDR3aa: CAIRRDRGNSPLHF
abundance: .; d_gene: TRBD1; len: 15; v_gene: TRBV5-1; CDR3aa: CASSSPTGENEKLFF
abundance: few; d_gene: .; len: 15; v_gene: TRBV23-1; CDR3aa: CASSPHQRTDYGYTF
abundance: .; d_gene: .; len: 15; v_gene: TRBV4-1; CDR3aa: CASSQGGRESTEAFF
abundance: once; d_gene: .; len: 15; v_gene: TRBV5-4; CDR3aa: CASSRLAEITDTQYF
abundance: .; d_gene: TRBD1; len: 17; v_gene: TRBV19; CDR3aa: CASSESHRGRRGNTIYF
abundance: .; d_gene: .; len: 14; v_gene: TRBV24-1; CDR3aa: CATSAQTESQPQHF
abundance: .; d_gene: .; len: 12; v_gene: TRBV18; CDR3aa: CASSPGGYTIYF
abundance: .; d_gene: TRBD2; len: 16; v_gene: TRBV19; CDR3aa: CASSTRASGRADTQYF
abundance: .; d_gene: .; len: 13; v_gene: TRBV6-6; CDR3aa: CASSYAGQYEQYF
abundance: .; d_gene: .; len: 14; v_gene: TRBV4-1; CDR3aa: CASSEGVVSYEQYF
abundance: .; d_gene: TRBD1; len: 17; v_gene: TRBV15; CDR3aa: CATSRYTGTGSVQPQHF
abundance: .; d_gene: .; len: 15; v_gene: TRBV5-6; CDR3aa: CASSLAGTPESGYTF
abundance: .; d_gene: TRBD2; len: 14; v_gene: TRBV4-3; CDR3aa: CASSRTSGSYEQYF
abundance: few; d_gene: TRBD2; len: 15; v_gene: TRBV6-5; CDR3aa: CASSRLAGPTNTQYF
abundance: few; d_gene: .; len: 15; v_gene: TRBV28; CDR3aa: CASSYPGGITYGYTF
abundance: once; d_gene: TRBD1; len: 14; v_gene: TRBV29-1; CDR3aa: CSVGQGGGNHEQFF
abundance: few; d_gene: TRBD1; len: 15; v_gene: TRBV5-1; CDR3aa: CASSSGQGGDYGYTF
abundance: .; d_gene: TRBD1; len: 16; v_gene: TRBV9; CDR3aa: CASSAHTTGADGTQYF
abundance: .; d_gene: TRBD1; len: 14; v_gene: TRBV5-1; CDR3aa: CASSLAQGETEAFF
abundance: .; d_gene: .; len: 13; v_gene: TRBV5-1; CDR3aa: CASSLTDSPEAFF
abundance: few; d_gene: TRBD1; len: 14; v_gene: TRBV19; CDR3aa: CASRRTGGPDTQYF
abundance: once; d_gene: TRBD1; len: 14; v_gene: TRBV7-3; CDR3aa: CASSQDRGQETQYF
abundance: .; d_gene: .; len: 14; v_gene: TRBV19; CDR3aa: CASSIDRITISYTF
abundance: .; d_gene: .; len: 17; v_gene: TRBV4-3; CDR3aa: CASSQDGGSSGANVLTF
abundance: .; d_gene: TRBD1; len: 15; v_gene: TRBV6-5; CDR3aa: CASSYSRTGNYGYTF
abundance: .; d_gene: .; len: 17; v_gene: TRBV21-1; CDR3aa: CASSKLAGGPDTGELFF
abundance: .; d_gene: .; len: 12; v_gene: TRBV11-2; CDR3aa: CASSPSQGTQYF
abundance: once; d_gene: TRBD1; len: 11; v_gene: TRBV12-3/TRBV12-4; CDR3aa: CASGSDRATFF
abundance: once; d_gene: TRBD2; len: 15; v_gene: TRBV4-3; CDR3aa: CASSLGLAGTYEQYF
abundance: .; d_gene: .; len: 16; v_gene: TRBV4-2; CDR3aa: CAGSQRGAGVDNEQFF
abundance: few; d_gene: .; len: 12; v_gene: TRBV7-2; CDR3aa: CASSPRGGEQYF
abundance: .; d_gene: .; len: 12; v_gene: TRBV27; CDR3aa: CASRGVAEEQYF
abundance: .; d_gene: .; len: 14; v_gene: TRBV4-1; CDR3aa: CASSQGRGSYGYTF
abundance: .; d_gene: TRBD1; len: 13; v_gene: TRBV2; CDR3aa: CASSNQGARGYTF
abundance: .; d_gene: TRBD1; len: 16; v_gene: TRBV27; CDR3aa: CASSSMTGGFDTEAFF
abundance: .; d_gene: TRBD1; len: 15; v_gene: TRBV5-8; CDR3aa: CASSRTGTSNQPQHF
abundance: .; d_gene: .; len: 12; v_gene: TRBV27; CDR3aa: CASSSQNTEAFF
abundance: .; d_gene: TRBD2; len: 18; v_gene: TRBV5-4; CDR3aa: CASSLAVLSGGRYNEQFF
abundance: once; d_gene: TRBD1; len: 13; v_gene: TRBV28; CDR3aa: CASQDRANQPQHF
abundance: .; d_gene: .; len: 15; v_gene: TRBV6-6; CDR3aa: CASSLIGQPKETQYF
abundance: .; d_gene: .; len: 12; v_gene: TRBV28; CDR3aa: CASSLQNTEAFF
abundance: .; d_gene: .; len: 15; v_gene: TRBV6-5; CDR3aa: CASSYGGGANYGYTF
abundance: .; d_gene: TRBD1; len: 15; v_gene: TRBV5-1; CDR3aa: CASSWTGTGEETQYF
abundance: .; d_gene: TRBD1; len: 12; v_gene: TRBV3-1/TRBV3-2; CDR3aa: CASGTANYEQYF
abundance: .; d_gene: .; len: 18; v_gene: TRBV7-2; CDR3aa: CASSLGPGGASGANVLTF
abundance: .; d_gene: TRBD1; len: 15; v_gene: TRBV4-1; CDR3aa: CASSILSGQGDEQYF
abundance: .; d_gene: TRBD1; len: 18; v_gene: TRBV10-3; CDR3aa: CAISESPGTGDFGYEQFF
abundance: .; d_gene: TRBD1; len: 14; v_gene: TRBV5-1; CDR3aa: CASSAKGARETQYF
abundance: .; d_gene: .; len: 19; v_gene: TRBV18; CDR3aa: CASSPPGLVGHNSLWEQYF
abundance: .; d_gene: TRBD1; len: 16; v_gene: TRBV24-1; CDR3aa: CATSDSGQGGSYEQYF
abundance: .; d_gene: .; len: 15; v_gene: TRBV12-5; CDR3aa: CASGLDSGRTDTQYF
abundance: .; d_gene: .; len: 17; v_gene: TRBV6-2/TRBV6-3; CDR3aa: CASSLGGSPSAQETQYF
abundance: .; d_gene: .; len: 12; v_gene: TRBV20-1; CDR3aa: CSASLAAGELFF
abundance: .; d_gene: .; len: 14; v_gene: TRBV24-1; CDR3aa: CATSDVGSTDTQYF
abundance: .; d_gene: TRBD1; len: 14; v_gene: TRBV5-4; CDR3aa: CAIKTGATSYEQYF